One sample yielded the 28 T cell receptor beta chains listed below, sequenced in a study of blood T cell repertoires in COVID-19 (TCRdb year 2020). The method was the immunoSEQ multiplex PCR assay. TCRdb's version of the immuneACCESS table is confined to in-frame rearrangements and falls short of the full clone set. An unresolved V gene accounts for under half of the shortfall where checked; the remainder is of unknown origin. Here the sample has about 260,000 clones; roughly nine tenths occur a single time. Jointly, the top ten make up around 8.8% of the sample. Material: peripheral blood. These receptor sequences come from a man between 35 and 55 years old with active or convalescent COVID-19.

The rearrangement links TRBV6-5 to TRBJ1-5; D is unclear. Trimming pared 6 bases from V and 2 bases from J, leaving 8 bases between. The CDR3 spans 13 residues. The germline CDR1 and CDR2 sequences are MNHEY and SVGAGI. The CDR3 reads CASRQLGNQPQHF. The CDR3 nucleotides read TGTGCCAGCAGGCAACTTGGCAATCAGCCCCAGCATTTT.

The DNA of the CDR3 is TGTGCCAGCAGCACTTATCCAGATACGCAGTATTTT. It is translated as CASSTYPDTQYF. The chain carries TRBV5-5 and TRBJ2-3, with D unclear. The V and J ends lost 4 bases and 4 bases respectively, with 7 bases between them. From germline, CDR1 is SGHKS and CDR2 YYEKEE (reference sequence). This CDR3 region has 12 residues.

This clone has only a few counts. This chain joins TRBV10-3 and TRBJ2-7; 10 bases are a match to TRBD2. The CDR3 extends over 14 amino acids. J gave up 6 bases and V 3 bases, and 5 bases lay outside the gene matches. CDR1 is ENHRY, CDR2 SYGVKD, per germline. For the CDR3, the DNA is TGTGCCATCAGTGATACTAGCGGGGACGTCGAGCAGTACTTC. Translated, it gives CAISDTSGDVEQYF.

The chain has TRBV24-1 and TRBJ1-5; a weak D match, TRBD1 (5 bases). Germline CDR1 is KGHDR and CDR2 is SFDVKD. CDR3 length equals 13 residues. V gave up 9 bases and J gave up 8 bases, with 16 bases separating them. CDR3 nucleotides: TGTGCCACCGGGGTTGGGGGGATAGAGCCCCAGCATTTT. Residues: CATGVGGIEPQHF.

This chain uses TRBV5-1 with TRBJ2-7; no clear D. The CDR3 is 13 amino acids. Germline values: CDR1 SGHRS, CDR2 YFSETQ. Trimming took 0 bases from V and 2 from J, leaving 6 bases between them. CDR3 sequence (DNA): TGCGCCAGCAGCTTGGTCGGTACCTACGAGCAGTACTTC. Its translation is CASSLVGTYEQYF.

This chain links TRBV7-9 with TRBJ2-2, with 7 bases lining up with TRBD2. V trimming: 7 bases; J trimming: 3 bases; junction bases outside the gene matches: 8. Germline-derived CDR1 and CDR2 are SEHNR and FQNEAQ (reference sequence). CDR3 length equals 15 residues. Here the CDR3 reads CASTPREAYTGELFF. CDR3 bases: TGTGCCAGCACCCCCCGGGAGGCTTACACCGGGGAGCTGTTTTTT. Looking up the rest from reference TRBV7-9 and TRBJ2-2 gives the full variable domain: DTGVSQNPRHKITKRGQNVTFRCDPISEHNRLYWYRQTLGQGPEFLTYFQNEAQLEKSRLLSDRFSAERPKGSFSTLEIQRTEQGDSAMYLCASTPREAYTGELFFGEGSRLTVL.

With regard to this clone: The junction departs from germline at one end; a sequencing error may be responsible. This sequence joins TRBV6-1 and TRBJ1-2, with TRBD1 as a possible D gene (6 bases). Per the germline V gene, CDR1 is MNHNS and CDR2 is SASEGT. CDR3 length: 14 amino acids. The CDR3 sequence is CANSEVGQGRGYTF. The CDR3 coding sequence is TGTGCCAACAGTGAAGTGGGACAAGGAAGAGGCTACACCTTC.

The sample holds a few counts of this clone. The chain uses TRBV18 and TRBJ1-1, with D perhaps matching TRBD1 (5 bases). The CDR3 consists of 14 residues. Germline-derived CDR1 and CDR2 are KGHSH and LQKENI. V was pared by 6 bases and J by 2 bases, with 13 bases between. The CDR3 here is CASSRQYPNTEAFF. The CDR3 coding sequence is TGTGCCAGCTCCCGACAGTACCCAAACACTGAAGCTTTCTTT.

The CDR3 spells CASSRTGYEKLFF. DNA for the CDR3: TGTGCCAGCAGCCGCACAGGGTATGAAAAACTGTTTTTT. V is TRBV7-9 and J is TRBJ1-4, with TRBD1 as a possible D gene (6 bases). Between the trimmed V and J ends, which lost 5 bases and 6 bases, there was a span of 10 bases. Germline values: CDR1 SEHNR, CDR2 FQNEAQ (reference sequence). This CDR3 has 13 amino acids.

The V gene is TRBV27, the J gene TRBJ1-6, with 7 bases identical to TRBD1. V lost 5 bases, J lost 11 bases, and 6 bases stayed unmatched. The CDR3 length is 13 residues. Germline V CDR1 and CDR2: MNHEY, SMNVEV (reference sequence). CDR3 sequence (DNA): TGTGCCAGCAGTGGAACAGGGGATACACCCCTCCACTTT. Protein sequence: CASSGTGDTPLHF.

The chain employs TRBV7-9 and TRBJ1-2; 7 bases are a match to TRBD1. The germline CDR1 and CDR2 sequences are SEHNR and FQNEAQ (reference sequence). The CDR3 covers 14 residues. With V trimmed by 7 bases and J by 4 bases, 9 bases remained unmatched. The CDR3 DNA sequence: TGTGCCAGCACCCAACAGGGGTTGTCCTATGGCTACACCTTC. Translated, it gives CASTQQGLSYGYTF.

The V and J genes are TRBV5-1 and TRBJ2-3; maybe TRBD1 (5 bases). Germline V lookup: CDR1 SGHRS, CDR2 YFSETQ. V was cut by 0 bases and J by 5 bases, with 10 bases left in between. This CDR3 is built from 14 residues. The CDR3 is CASSLDQGKDTQYF. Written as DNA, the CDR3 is TGCGCCAGCAGCTTGGATCAGGGAAAAGATACGCAGTATTTT. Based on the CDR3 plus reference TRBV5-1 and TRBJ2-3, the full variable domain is KAGVTQTPRYLIKTRGQQVTLSCSPISGHRSVSWYQQTPGQGLQFLFEYFSETQRNKGNFPGRFSGRQFSNSRSEMNVSTLELGDSALYLCASSLDQGKDTQYFGPGTRLTVL.

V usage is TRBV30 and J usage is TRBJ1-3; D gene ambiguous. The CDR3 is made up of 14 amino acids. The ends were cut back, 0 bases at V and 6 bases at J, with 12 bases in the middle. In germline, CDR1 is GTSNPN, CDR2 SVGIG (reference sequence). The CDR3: CAWSVEVVENTIYF. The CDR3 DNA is TGTGCCTGGAGTGTAGAGGTAGTTGAAAACACCATATATTTT. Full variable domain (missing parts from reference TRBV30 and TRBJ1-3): SQTIHQWPATLVQPVGSPLSLECTVEGTSNPNLYWYRQAAGRGLQLLFYSVGIGQISSEVPQNLSASRPQDRQFILSSKKLLLSDSGFYLCAWSVEVVENTIYFGEGSWLTVV.

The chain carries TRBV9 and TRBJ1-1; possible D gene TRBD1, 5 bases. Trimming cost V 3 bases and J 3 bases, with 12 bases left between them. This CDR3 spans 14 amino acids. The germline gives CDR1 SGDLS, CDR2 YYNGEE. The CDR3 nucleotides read TGTGCCAGCAGCGGAGAAGACAGCTACACTGAAGCTTTCTTT. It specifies CASSGEDSYTEAFF.

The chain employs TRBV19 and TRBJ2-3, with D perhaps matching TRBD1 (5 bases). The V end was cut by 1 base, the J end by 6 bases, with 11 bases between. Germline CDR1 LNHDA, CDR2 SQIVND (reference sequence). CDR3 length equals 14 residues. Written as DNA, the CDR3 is TGTGCCAGTAGTATAGGGACAATGGTGGATACGCAGTATTTT. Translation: CASSIGTMVDTQYF.

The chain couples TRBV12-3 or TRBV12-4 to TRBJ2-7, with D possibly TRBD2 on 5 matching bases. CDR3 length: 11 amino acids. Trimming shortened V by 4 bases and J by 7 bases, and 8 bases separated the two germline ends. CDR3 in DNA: TGTGCCAGCAGTTCGGGGTGGGAGCAGTACTTC. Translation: CASSSGWEQYF.

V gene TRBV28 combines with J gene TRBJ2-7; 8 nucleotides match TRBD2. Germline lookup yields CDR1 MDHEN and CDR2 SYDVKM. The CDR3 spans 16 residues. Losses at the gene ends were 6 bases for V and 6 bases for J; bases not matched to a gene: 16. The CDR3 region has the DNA TGTGCCAGCAGCCCTGTTAGCGGGGAAGGGGTAGGCGAGCAGTACTTC. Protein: CASSPVSGEGVGEQYF.

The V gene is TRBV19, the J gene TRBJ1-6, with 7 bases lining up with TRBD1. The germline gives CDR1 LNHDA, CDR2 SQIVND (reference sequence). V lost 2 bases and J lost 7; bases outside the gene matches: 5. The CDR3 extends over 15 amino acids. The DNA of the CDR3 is TGTGCCAGTAGTATACCGGGACAGACCAATTCACCCCTCCACTTT. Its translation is CASSIPGQTNSPLHF.

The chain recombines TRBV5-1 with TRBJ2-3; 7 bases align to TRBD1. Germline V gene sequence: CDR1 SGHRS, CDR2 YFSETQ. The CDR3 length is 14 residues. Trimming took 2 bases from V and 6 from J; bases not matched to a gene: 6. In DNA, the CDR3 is TGCGCCAGCAGCTTAGGACAGGTTGTGGATACGCAGTATTTT. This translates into CASSLGQVVDTQYF.

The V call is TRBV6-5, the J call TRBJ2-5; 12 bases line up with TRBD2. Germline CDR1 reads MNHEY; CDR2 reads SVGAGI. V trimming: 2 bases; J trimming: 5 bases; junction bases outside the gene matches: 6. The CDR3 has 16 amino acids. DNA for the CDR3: TGTGCCAGCAGTTACAAGGCTAGCGGGGGGGATGAGACCCAGTACTTC. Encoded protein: CASSYKASGGDETQYF.

The CDR3 DNA reads as TGTGCCAGCAGCCGAGACAGGAACTACGAGCAGTACTTC. It specifies CASSRDRNYEQYF. This rearrangement joins TRBV7-3 to TRBJ2-7; maybe TRBD1 (6 bases). Per germline, CDR1 SGHTA and CDR2 FQGTGA. V lost 5 bases to trimming and J lost 3 bases, with 11 bases between them. This CDR3 is built from 13 residues.

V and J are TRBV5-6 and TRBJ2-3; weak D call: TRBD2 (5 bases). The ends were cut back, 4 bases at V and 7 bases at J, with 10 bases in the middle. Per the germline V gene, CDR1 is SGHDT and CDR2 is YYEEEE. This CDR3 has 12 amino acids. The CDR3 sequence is CASSAGSNTQYF. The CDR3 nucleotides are TGTGCCAGCAGCGCGGGTAGTAATACGCAGTATTTT.

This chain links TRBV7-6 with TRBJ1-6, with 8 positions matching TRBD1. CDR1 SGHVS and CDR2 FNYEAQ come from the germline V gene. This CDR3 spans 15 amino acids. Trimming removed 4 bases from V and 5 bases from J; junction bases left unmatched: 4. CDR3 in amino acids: CASSSGQGNNSPLHF. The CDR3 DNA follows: TGTGCCAGCAGCTCCGGACAGGGTAATAATTCACCCCTCCACTTT.

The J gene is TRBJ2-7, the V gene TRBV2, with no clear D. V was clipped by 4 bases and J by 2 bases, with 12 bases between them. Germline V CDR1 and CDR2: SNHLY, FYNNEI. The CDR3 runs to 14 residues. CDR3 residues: CASSVRGATYEQYF. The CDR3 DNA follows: TGTGCCAGCAGTGTACGCGGAGCCACCTACGAGCAGTACTTC.

This chain's CDR3 is CSASTTSGGTDTQYF. CDR3 coding DNA: TGCAGTGCTAGTACGACTAGCGGGGGGACAGATACGCAGTATTTT. The chain uses TRBV20-1 and TRBJ2-3, with 13 positions matching TRBD2. Germline V gene data show CDR1 as DFQATT and CDR2 as SNEGSKA (reference sequence). The junction had 3 bases not matched to a gene; V was cut back by 3 bases and J by 3 bases. The CDR3 extends over 15 amino acids.

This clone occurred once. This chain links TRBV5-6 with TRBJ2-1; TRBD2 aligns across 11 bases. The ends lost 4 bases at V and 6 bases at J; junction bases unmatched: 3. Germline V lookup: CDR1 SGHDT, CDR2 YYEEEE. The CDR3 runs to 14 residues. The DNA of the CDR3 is TGTGCCAGCAGCCCAGGGACTAGCGGCAATGAGCAGTTCTTC. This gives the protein CASSPGTSGNEQFF. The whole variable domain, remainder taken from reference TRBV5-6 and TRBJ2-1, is DAGVTQSPTHLIKTRGQQVTLRCSPKSGHDTVSWYQQALGQGPQFIFQYYEEEERQRGNFPDRFSGHQFPNYSSELNVNALLLGDSALYLCASSPGTSGNEQFFGPGTRLTVL.

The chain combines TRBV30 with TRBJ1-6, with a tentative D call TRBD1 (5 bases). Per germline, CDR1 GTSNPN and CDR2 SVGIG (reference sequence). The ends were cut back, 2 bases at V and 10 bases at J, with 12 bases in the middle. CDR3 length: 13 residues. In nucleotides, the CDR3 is TGTGCCTGGAGTTGGGGGGGTGACTCACCCCTCCACTTT. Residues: CAWSWGGDSPLHF.

As DNA, the CDR3 is TGTGCCAGCTCACCGGGGCTAGACTTAGGCTATGGCTACACCTTC. It is translated as CASSPGLDLGYGYTF. The chain recombines TRBV18 with TRBJ1-2; possibly TRBD1 for D (5 bases). The V end was cut by 3 bases, the J end by 4 bases, with 15 bases between. CDR1 KGHSH and CDR2 LQKENI come from the germline V gene. There are 15 residues in the CDR3.